The entry that follows covers one T cell receptor (beta chain) sequence. Its antigen remains unknown. TCRdb reprocessed the reads with MiXCR, giving one entry per CDR3 protein. The profile shows hundreds of thousands of distinct CDR3 sequences, around 35% of them singletons. The entry originates in a study of T cell repertoires in cytomegalovirus infection. About the study: HLA-C-restricted CMV epitopes, recently identified, and well-studied HLA-B-restricted ones were used by the study.

This TCR came from a human donor in good health (CMV status not recorded). Some clones in this sample may be carry-over from other donors' samples. The source material was cultured PBMCs, sampled from culture after CMV antigen stimulation.

The CDR3 region is CASRSSGGADNEQFF. In DNA form, the CDR3 reads TGTGCCAGCAGGTCTAGCGGGGGGGCCGATAATGAGCAGTTCTTC. The V and J genes are TRBV7-2 and TRBJ2-1; the match to TRBD2 covers 12 bases. The CDR3 is 15 residues long. The germline CDR1 and CDR2 sequences are SGHTA and FQGNSA. Trimming took 6 bases from V and 7 from J; bases not matched to a gene: 7.